The next 27 T cell receptor beta chains were all read from a single sample in a study of T cell responses to AZD1222 COVID-19 vaccine. Data came from immunoSEQ multiplex PCR; TCRdb stores just in-frame clones and leaves some out. The sample holds approximately 150,000 clones, about 92% seen once. Sequencing used peripheral blood, obtained on day 0 of AZD1222 vaccination. These receptors originate from an adult in good health.

The chain recombines TRBV5-8 with TRBJ1-5, with 9 bases lining up with TRBD1. J gave up 3 bases and V 4 bases, and 8 bases lay outside the gene matches. Germline V gene sequence: CDR1 SGHTS, CDR2 YDEGEE. This CDR3 contains 16 residues. The CDR3, as DNA: TGTGCCAGCAGCCAAAGGGACAGGGTGATCAATCAGCCCCAGCATTTT. This sequence encodes CASSQRDRVINQPQHF. Drawing the rest from reference TRBV5-8 and TRBJ1-5, the complete variable domain is EAGVTQSPTHLIKTRGQQATLRCSPISGHTSVYWYQQALGLGLQFLLWYDEGEERNRGNFPPRFSGRQFPNYSSELNVNALELEDSALYLCASSQRDRVINQPQHFGDGTRLSIL.

The chain joins TRBV4-1 to TRBJ2-5, with D possibly being TRBD1 (6 bases). In germline, CDR1 is MGHRA, CDR2 YSYEKL. Trimming shortened V by 4 bases and J by 2 bases, and 14 bases separated the two germline ends. The CDR3 runs to 15 residues. CDR3 residues: CASSLTGTHQETQYF. CDR3 in DNA: TGCGCCAGCAGCCTTACCGGGACACATCAAGAGACCCAGTACTTC.

The rearrangement joins TRBV6-5 to TRBJ1-4, with TRBD1 identical over 9 bases. V was clipped by 4 bases and J by 4 bases; unmatched bases: 4. CDR1 is MNHEY and CDR2 is SVGAGI in the germline V gene. The CDR3 is 15 residues long. Here the CDR3 reads CASSWGQGLNEKLFF. As DNA, the CDR3 is TGTGCCAGCAGTTGGGGACAGGGTCTTAATGAAAAACTGTTTTTT.

The J gene is TRBJ2-1, the V gene TRBV11-2, with D possibly being TRBD2 (6 bases). CDR1 is SGHAT, CDR2 FQNNGV, per germline. This CDR3 has 15 residues. Trimming left V 5 bases short and J 4 bases short, with 15 bases between. The CDR3 sequence: CASSPGLPLYNEQFF. CDR3 DNA: TGTGCCAGCAGCCCGGGACTCCCCCTATACAATGAGCAGTTCTTC.

The rearrangement links TRBV9 to TRBJ1-1, with D possibly matching TRBD1 (6 bases). CDR1 is SGDLS, CDR2 YYNGEE, per germline. The CDR3 runs to 15 residues. Trimming left V 3 bases short and J 4 bases short, with 16 bases between. The CDR3, as DNA: TGTGCCAGCAGCGCTCAGGACAGTGCCTTCACTGAAGCTTTCTTT. Translating it yields CASSAQDSAFTEAFF.

The rearrangement uses TRBV5-4 and TRBJ2-1, with 16 nucleotides matching TRBD2. This CDR3 is built from 18 residues. With V trimmed by 5 bases and J by 3 bases, 8 bases remained unmatched. Germline CDR1 SGHNT, CDR2 YYREEE (reference sequence). CDR3 nucleotides: TGTGCCAGCAGTTCGGGACTAGCGGGGGGGCCCTACTACAATGAGCAGTTCTTC. This encodes CASSSGLAGGPYYNEQFF.

The rearrangement uses TRBV14 and TRBJ1-1; no reliable D call. Trimming pared 1 base from V and 4 bases from J, leaving 7 bases between. Germline values: CDR1 SGHDN, CDR2 FVKESK. This CDR3 is built from 13 residues. CDR3 coding DNA: TGTGCCAGCAGCCAAGTCGCAAGCACTGAAGCTTTCTTT. It is translated as CASSQVASTEAFF.

The rearrangement uses TRBV18 and TRBJ1-3; D is perhaps TRBD1 (5 bases). Looked up from germline, CDR1 is KGHSH and CDR2 is LQKENI. Trimming removed 0 bases at V and 4 bases at J, with 10 bases between. CDR3 length equals 15 residues. The CDR3 bases are TGTGCCAGCTCACCACCTAAGGGGAGCGGAAACACCATATATTTT. This sequence encodes CASSPPKGSGNTIYF.

J is TRBJ1-2 and V is TRBV28; unclear D gene. CDR1 and CDR2 from the germline V gene are MDHEN and SYDVKM. Trimming removed 2 bases at V and 5 bases at J, with 9 bases between. The CDR3 is made up of 13 amino acids. CDR3 in amino acids: CASSLNSPYGYTF. The CDR3 DNA follows: TGTGCCAGCAGTTTAAACAGCCCTTATGGCTACACCTTC.

V gene TRBV25-1 combines with J gene TRBJ2-7, with D perhaps matching TRBD2 (5 bases). This CDR3 is built from 14 residues. Germline V gene lookup returns CDR1 MGHDK and CDR2 SYGVNS. V was trimmed by 1 base and J by 6 bases, leaving 13 bases between them. The CDR3 sequence: CASSEWRANSEQYF. CDR3 coding DNA: TGTGCCAGCAGTGAATGGCGGGCCAACTCCGAGCAGTACTTC.

The chain employs TRBV9 and TRBJ2-2; D is perhaps TRBD2 (7 bases). The length of the CDR3 is 16 residues. V was trimmed by 10 bases and J by 0 bases, leaving 19 bases between them. Germline CDR1 SGDLS, CDR2 YYNGEE. CDR3 bases: TGTGCCTCCAGAGGGGGGAGGGCCGCGAACACCGGGGAGCTGTTTTTT. Its translation is CASRGGRAANTGELFF.

The chain has TRBV6-6 and TRBJ2-1, with TRBD2 matching 9 bases. The CDR3 sequence is 14 residues long. The ends lost 5 bases at V and 7 bases at J; junction bases unmatched: 6. Germline CDR1 MNHNY, CDR2 SVGAGI (reference sequence). Here the CDR3 DNA reads TGTGCCAGCAGTCGACTAGCGGCAGAAAATGAGCAGTTCTTC. This sequence encodes CASSRLAAENEQFF.

CDR3 sequence reads: CASSLASPRGNQPQHF. As DNA, the CDR3 is TGTGCCAGCAGCTTAGCTTCCCCACGCGGCAATCAGCCCCAGCATTTT. V is TRBV7-2 and J is TRBJ1-5; unclear D gene. V was clipped by 0 bases and J by 2 bases, with 11 bases between them. The germline V gene has CDR1 SGHTA and CDR2 FQGNSA. The CDR3 spans 16 residues. Drawing the rest from reference TRBV7-2 and TRBJ1-5, the complete variable domain is GAGVSQSPSNKVTEKGKDVELRCDPISGHTALYWYRQSLGQGLEFLIYFQGNSAPDKSGLPSDRFSAERTGGSVSTLTIQRTQQEDSAVYLCASSLASPRGNQPQHFGDGTRLSIL.

The chain links TRBV7-9 to TRBJ2-3; 10 bases map to TRBD2. Germline CDR1 reads SEHNR; CDR2 reads FQNEAQ (reference sequence). V was clipped by 2 bases and J by 4 bases; unmatched bases: 9. This CDR3 is built from 17 residues. CDR3 sequence reads: CASSLLSSGGTADTQYF. The CDR3, as DNA: TGTGCCAGCAGCTTATTGTCTAGCGGGGGAACTGCAGATACGCAGTATTTT.

The CDR3 here is CASSSTGGATEAFF. CDR3 sequence (DNA): TGTGCCAGCAGCTCGACAGGGGGCGCGACTGAAGCTTTCTTT. The chain recombines TRBV5-4 with TRBJ1-1, with 10 positions matching TRBD1. Trimming at V came to 3 bases and at J to 5 bases, leaving 4 bases not matched to a gene. This CDR3 has 14 amino acids. Looked up from germline, CDR1 is SGHNT and CDR2 is YYREEE (reference sequence). Full variable domain (missing parts from reference TRBV5-4 and TRBJ1-1): ETGVTQSPTHLIKTRGQQVTLRCSSQSGHNTVSWYQQALGQGPQFIFQYYREEENGRGNFPPRFSGLQFPNYSSELNVNALELDDSALYLCASSSTGGATEAFFGQGTRLTVV.

The chain uses TRBV12-3 or TRBV12-4 and TRBJ1-2, with D perhaps TRBD1 (6 bases). This CDR3 is 13 amino acids long. Trimming left V 6 bases short and J 4 bases short, with 12 bases between. The CDR3 protein is CASRATGFYGYTF. The CDR3 nucleotides read TGTGCCAGCAGAGCCACAGGGTTCTATGGCTACACCTTC.

The J gene is TRBJ2-7, the V gene TRBV4-2; TRBD1 agrees at 7 bases. The CDR3 consists of 15 residues. Germline V lookup: CDR1 LGHNA, CDR2 YNFKEQ. The V and J ends lost 1 base and 2 bases, in that order; junction bases with no gene match: 5. This CDR3 reads CASSQAPQGAYEQYF. In nucleotides, the CDR3 is TGTGCCAGCAGCCAAGCTCCTCAGGGGGCCTACGAGCAGTACTTC.

The V and J genes are TRBV14 and TRBJ1-4; D not resolved. The CDR3 sequence is 15 residues long. Germline lookup yields CDR1 SGHDN and CDR2 FVKESK. Trimming took off 1 base at V and 4 bases at J, with 10 bases between the two ends. Here the CDR3 reads CASSQVGFGNEKLFF. For the CDR3, the DNA is TGTGCCAGCAGCCAAGTTGGGTTCGGTAATGAAAAACTGTTTTTT. The full variable domain, in which reference TRBV14 and TRBJ1-4 provide the parts outside the CDR3, is EAGVTQFPSHSVIEKGQTVTLRCDPISGHDNLYWYRRVMGKEIKFLLHFVKESKQDESGMPNNRFLAERTGGTYSTLKVQPAELEDSGVYFCASSQVGFGNEKLFFGSGTQLSVL.

The V call is TRBV27, the J call TRBJ2-1; D not certain. Looked up from germline, CDR1 is MNHEY and CDR2 is SMNVEV (reference sequence). Trimming cost V 3 bases and J 8 bases, with 17 bases left between them. The CDR3 runs to 15 residues. CDR3 residues: CASSFGLGIQYEQFF. As DNA, the CDR3 is TGTGCCAGCAGTTTTGGGCTGGGGATACAGTATGAGCAGTTCTTC.

This chain links TRBV19 with TRBJ2-3; possibly TRBD2 for D (7 bases). The CDR3 is 16 residues long. Germline values: CDR1 LNHDA, CDR2 SQIVND (reference sequence). Trimming took off 5 bases at V and 2 bases at J, with 17 bases between the two ends. The CDR3 sequence is CASSPPRGAITDTQYF. The CDR3 region has the DNA TGTGCCAGTAGTCCCCCTCGGGGGGCGATCACAGATACGCAGTATTTT.

The CDR3 region has the DNA TGTGCCACCAGCACCTCCTTGGACAGGGGGCTTGTCGAGACCCAGTACTTC. This codes for CATSTSLDRGLVETQYF. The chain combines TRBV15 with TRBJ2-5; 11 nucleotides match TRBD1. The CDR3 loop spans 17 amino acids. The germline gives CDR1 LNHNV, CDR2 YYDKDF (reference sequence). The V and J ends lost 4 bases and 5 bases, in that order; junction bases with no gene match: 12.

The chain joins TRBV28 to TRBJ1-2; TRBD1 might be the D (6 bases). Deletions cut 2 bases from V and 4 bases from J, with 8 bases between. The CDR3 is 13 amino acids. Germline V CDR1 and CDR2: MDHEN, SYDVKM. CDR3 nucleotides: TGTGCCAGCAGTTTAGGACAGATCTATGGCTACACCTTC. Its protein is CASSLGQIYGYTF.

The rearrangement uses TRBV6-2 or TRBV6-3 and TRBJ2-2; D unclear. The germline V gene encodes CDR1 MNHEY and CDR2 SVGEGT. V was clipped by 4 bases and J by 7 bases, with 7 bases between them. The CDR3 has 12 amino acids. The CDR3 is CASSWEGGELFF. The CDR3 coding sequence is TGTGCCAGCAGTTGGGAAGGCGGGGAGCTGTTTTTT.

The J gene is TRBJ2-1, the V gene TRBV6-2 or TRBV6-3; TRBD2 might be the D (5 bases). There are 11 residues in the CDR3. The V gene lost 2 bases and the J gene lost 12 bases, with 8 bases spanning the gap. CDR1 and CDR2 (germline): MNHEY, SVGEGT. The CDR3 nucleotides are TGTGCCAGCAGTTACGACGAGGGGCAGTTCTTC. This codes for CASSYDEGQFF.

This clone has a single count. The chain carries TRBV5-5 and TRBJ2-7; 8 nucleotides match TRBD2. With 0 bases clipped from V and 2 bases from J, the junction kept 7 bases outside the gene matches. CDR3 length: 16 residues. The germline gives CDR1 SGHKS, CDR2 YYEKEE (reference sequence). This CDR3 is CASSLGETSATYEQYF. The CDR3 DNA reads TGTGCCAGCAGCTTGGGGGAGACTAGCGCGACCTACGAGCAGTACTTC.

The CDR3 protein is CASSFLLGGHEQFF. The CDR3 DNA sequence: TGTGCCAGCAGTTTTCTATTGGGTGGCCATGAGCAGTTCTTC. The chain recombines TRBV27 with TRBJ2-1; no clear D gene. Trimming pared 3 bases from V and 8 bases from J, leaving 14 bases between. CDR1 and CDR2 from the germline V gene are MNHEY and SMNVEV (reference sequence). CDR3 length: 14 residues.

V usage is TRBV19 and J usage is TRBJ1-1; tentatively, D is TRBD1 (6 bases). Trimming removed 3 bases from V and 7 bases from J, with 15 bases in between. Germline V CDR1 and CDR2: LNHDA, SQIVND (reference sequence). CDR3 size: 14 residues. CDR3 in DNA: TGTGCCAGTAGTATGGGCGGCAGGGGAGTTGAAGCTTTCTTT. Protein: CASSMGGRGVEAFF.